Reported below is one T cell receptor (beta chain). CDR1 MNHEY and CDR2 SMNVEV come from the germline V gene (reference sequence). The CDR3 totals 15 residues. V lost 6 bases to trimming and J lost 3 bases, with 17 bases between them. This sample stems from a study of blood T cell repertoires in COVID-19. Study at large: Both acute and convalescent COVID-19 samples were obtained from the United States, Italy and Spain. From T cells, B-cell-depleted T cells, or PBMCs came the material, which was cDNA or gDNA.

In the original workflow: Scientists estimated how many nucleated cells there were by amplifying reference gene primers. Here immunoSEQ multiplex PCR was the method, and the copy in TCRdb shows in-frame clones only, minus some. V and J calls plus clone size are reproduced from that table; the DNA served to infer D and trimming. The sample includes under 300,000 clones, 80% to 85% of them seen just once. The chain couples TRBV27 to TRBJ1-1; no clear D gene. Source material: peripheral blood. This clonotype originated in a woman aged 55-69 years with active or convalescent COVID-19. DNA for the CDR3: TGTGCCAGCAGAACCCCCTTCCTTAGCGACACTGAAGCTTTCTTT. Its protein product is CASRTPFLSDTEAFF.